The 32 T cell receptor beta chains below come from one sample, sequenced in a study of blood T cell repertoires in COVID-19. The assay was immunoSEQ multiplex PCR, and TCRdb's table has in-frame clones only and misses some. The sample includes hundreds of thousands of clones, roughly nine tenths of them seen just once. Sequencing was carried out using peripheral blood. These receptors were obtained from a woman aged 25 to 39 with COVID-19, enrolled during active disease.

The chain is built from TRBV5-1 and TRBJ1-1; 8 bases match TRBD1. The CDR3 spans 17 residues. Germline V gene lookup returns CDR1 SGHRS and CDR2 YFSETQ. V shed 1 base and J 4 bases; nucleotides not matched to a gene: 12. The CDR3 spells CASSLIGQGKRGTEAFF. The CDR3, as DNA: TGCGCCAGCAGCTTGATTGGACAGGGCAAAAGAGGCACTGAAGCTTTCTTT. The complete variable domain, with remaining parts taken from reference TRBV5-1 and TRBJ1-1, reads KAGVTQTPRYLIKTRGQQVTLSCSPISGHRSVSWYQQTPGQGLQFLFEYFSETQRNKGNFPGRFSGRQFSNSRSEMNVSTLELGDSALYLCASSLIGQGKRGTEAFFGQGTRLTVV.

This clone has only a few counts. The chain recombines TRBV2 with TRBJ2-5; 8 nucleotides align to TRBD1. The V and J ends lost 5 bases and 4 bases, in that order; junction bases with no gene match: 3. The CDR3 sequence is 13 residues long. Germline CDR1 and CDR2: SNHLY and FYNNEI. The CDR3 is CASSLDRAETQYF. As DNA, the CDR3 is TGTGCCAGCAGTTTGGACAGGGCAGAGACCCAGTACTTC.

The chain has TRBV10-3 and TRBJ2-7; 7 bases align to TRBD1. Trimming took 5 bases from V and 0 from J; bases not matched to a gene: 7. The CDR3 runs to 15 residues. Germline CDR1 reads ENHRY; CDR2 reads SYGVKD. CDR3 sequence: CAISRGDSVSYEQYF. As DNA, the CDR3 is TGTGCCATCAGTCGTGGGGACAGCGTCTCCTACGAGCAGTACTTC.

The chain couples TRBV4-1 to TRBJ2-1, with no clear D. Between the trimmed V and J ends, which lost 5 bases and 8 bases, there was a span of 13 bases. The CDR3 consists of 13 residues. Germline V gene sequence: CDR1 MGHRA, CDR2 YSYEKL. CDR3 in amino acids: CASSSRLGDEQFF. DNA for the CDR3: TGCGCCAGCAGCTCGCGGCTCGGTGATGAGCAGTTCTTC.

The V call is TRBV3-1 (or the pseudogene TRBV3-2), the J call TRBJ1-2; TRBD1 matches at 9 bases. The J segment lost 7 bases and the V segment lost 0 bases, leaving 6 bases of the junction unmatched. The V gene's germline CDR1 is LGHDT and CDR2 YNNKEL (reference sequence). The CDR3 contains 15 residues. CDR3 sequence reads: CASSQDSTGGGGYTF. The CDR3 DNA is TGTGCCAGCAGCCAAGATTCGACAGGGGGGGGTGGCTACACCTTC.

This chain connects TRBV11-3 to TRBJ2-1, with D hard to call. This CDR3 has 15 residues. V gave up 0 bases and J gave up 4 bases, with 10 bases separating them. Looked up from germline, CDR1 is SGHNT and CDR2 is YENEEA. The CDR3: CASSLDPTWYNEQFF. The CDR3 nucleotides are TGTGCCAGCAGCTTAGACCCTACTTGGTACAATGAGCAGTTCTTC.

The CDR3 reads CASSLTVLAGGPGDTQYF. The CDR3 region has the DNA TGTGCCAGCAGCTTAACGGTCCTAGCGGGAGGGCCAGGGGATACGCAGTATTTT. The rearrangement uses TRBV7-9 and TRBJ2-3, with TRBD2 identical over 12 bases. The CDR3 loop spans 18 amino acids. V lost 2 bases to trimming and J lost 6 bases; unmatched junction nucleotides: 12. Germline loops: CDR1 SEHNR, CDR2 FQNEAQ (reference sequence).

The chain recombines TRBV18 with TRBJ2-4, with a tentative D call TRBD1 (6 bases). Germline CDR1 reads KGHSH; CDR2 reads LQKENI. Deletions cut 3 bases from V and 0 bases from J, with 18 bases between. The CDR3 extends over 18 amino acids. DNA of the CDR3: TGTGCCAGCTCACCCACGGACAGCTTTATTCTAGCCAAAAACATTCAGTACTTC. Residues: CASSPTDSFILAKNIQYF.

The chain couples TRBV12-3 or TRBV12-4 to TRBJ1-4; D unclear. The V end was cut by 1 base, the J end by 7 bases, with 7 bases between. The CDR3 runs 13 residues. The CDR3 DNA sequence: TGTGCCAGCAGTTTAGTGAGCGGTGAAAAACTGTTTTTT. Translated: CASSLVSGEKLFF.

V and J are TRBV6-1 and TRBJ1-6; D call uncertain. The CDR3 spans 16 residues. Looked up from germline, CDR1 is MNHNS and CDR2 is SASEGT. The V and J ends lost 2 bases and 10 bases respectively, with 18 bases between them. This chain's CDR3 is CASSEPGSSLASPLHF. CDR3 bases: TGTGCCAGCAGTGAACCGGGATCTTCCTTGGCCTCACCCCTCCACTTT.

The chain employs TRBV11-1 and TRBJ1-5; a weak D match, TRBD1 (5 bases). This CDR3 comprises 16 residues. Trimming removed 1 base from V and 4 bases from J, with 14 bases in between. Germline V gives CDR1 SGHAT, CDR2 FQDESV (reference sequence). CDR3 sequence reads: CASSLEVTGGNQPQHF. CDR3 in DNA: TGTGCCAGCAGCTTAGAGGTTACAGGAGGGAATCAGCCCCAGCATTTT. The whole variable domain, filled in from reference TRBV11-1 and TRBJ1-5, reads EAEVAQSPRYKITEKSQAVAFWCDPISGHATLYWYRQILGQGPELLVQFQDESVVDDSQLPKDRFSAERLKGVDSTLKIQPAELGDSAMYLCASSLEVTGGNQPQHFGDGTRLSIL.

This chain's CDR3 is CASSRQRPGTGELFF. Written as DNA, the CDR3 is TGTGCCAGCAGTCGCCAGCGCCCGGGCACCGGGGAGCTGTTTTTT. The chain uses TRBV6-5 and TRBJ2-2; D is unclear. V was pared by 5 bases and J by 4 bases, with 14 bases between. Germline CDR1 MNHEY, CDR2 SVGAGI. The CDR3 covers 15 residues.

The chain links TRBV3-1 (or the pseudogene TRBV3-2) to TRBJ1-5; 10 nucleotides line up with TRBD1. Germline lookup yields CDR1 LGHDT and CDR2 YNNKEL (reference sequence). The length of the CDR3 is 16 residues. With V trimmed by 7 bases and J by 7 bases, 13 bases remained unmatched. CDR3 sequence reads: CASTDPDRGTRQPQHF. The CDR3 nucleotides are TGTGCCAGCACCGACCCGGACAGGGGGACTAGACAGCCCCAGCATTTT.

For this clone: This same CDR3 is encoded by further DNA sequences in the sample. This sequence joins TRBV4-1 and TRBJ1-1; 9 bases map to TRBD1. J lost 3 bases, V lost 4 bases, and 0 bases had no gene match. Germline V gene lookup returns CDR1 MGHRA and CDR2 YSYEKL. This CDR3 comprises 13 residues. The CDR3: CASSRTGDTEAFF. The CDR3 DNA follows: TGCGCCAGCAGCCGGACAGGGGACACTGAAGCTTTCTTT.

The chain employs TRBV6-6 and TRBJ1-5; a weak D match, TRBD1 (6 bases). Per germline, CDR1 MNHNY and CDR2 SVGAGI (reference sequence). The CDR3 is made up of 13 amino acids. Trimming pared 6 bases from V and 7 bases from J, leaving 13 bases between. The CDR3 DNA sequence: TGTGCCAGCAGGGGGGCATCGGGACAGCCCCAGCATTTT. It specifies CASRGASGQPQHF.

J is TRBJ2-7 and V is TRBV6-5; maybe TRBD2 (6 bases). Trimming removed 8 bases from V and 2 bases from J, with 13 bases in between. The CDR3 is 13 residues long. Germline V gene data show CDR1 as MNHEY and CDR2 as SVGAGI. The CDR3 nucleotides read TGTGCCAGCCCTAGGAGGGAGACCTACGAGCAGTACTTC. Its translation is CASPRRETYEQYF.

V usage is TRBV14 and J usage is TRBJ2-7, with D possibly matching TRBD2 (5 bases). In germline, CDR1 is SGHDN, CDR2 FVKESK. Trimming left V 2 bases short and J 1 base short, with 15 bases between. The CDR3 runs to 16 residues. CDR3 in amino acids: CASSQLLVGDSYEQYV. In nucleotides, the CDR3 is TGTGCCAGCAGCCAATTACTAGTTGGGGATTCCTACGAGCAGTACGTC.

The CDR3 is CATSVPGQGASGELFF. CDR3 coding DNA: TGTGCCACCAGCGTTCCGGGACAGGGGGCGTCCGGGGAGCTGTTTTTT. The chain recombines TRBV15 with TRBJ2-2; 12 nucleotides line up with TRBD1. Germline-derived CDR1 and CDR2 are LNHNV and YYDKDF (reference sequence). With V trimmed by 5 bases and J by 6 bases, 7 bases remained unmatched. The CDR3 runs 16 residues.

The chain recombines TRBV19 with TRBJ1-5; TRBD1 might be the D (5 bases). Per germline, CDR1 LNHDA and CDR2 SQIVND (reference sequence). The germline V and J ends were trimmed by 5 bases and 2 bases, with 13 bases remaining between them. The CDR3 runs to 15 residues. The CDR3 region has the DNA TGTGCCAGTAGTCAGGGCGGGGGGGGCAATCAGCCCCAGCATTTT. This sequence encodes CASSQGGGGNQPQHF. The full variable domain, its missing parts supplied by reference TRBV19 and TRBJ1-5, is DGGITQSPKYLFRKEGQNVTLSCEQNLNHDAMYWYRQDPGQGLRLIYYSQIVNDFQKGDIAEGYSVSREKKESFPLTVTSAQKNPTAFYLCASSQGGGGNQPQHFGDGTRLSIL.

DNA of the CDR3: TGTGCCACCAGCCGATGGGGGGGAGCGCCCCAGCATTTT. Translating gives CATSRWGGAPQHF. The rearrangement joins TRBV24-1 to TRBJ1-5; D possibly corresponds to TRBD1 (5 bases). Germline V gene sequence: CDR1 KGHDR, CDR2 SFDVKD. V was pared by 7 bases and J by 9 bases, with 15 bases between. The CDR3 covers 13 residues.

The CDR3 DNA reads as TGTGCCAGCAGCTCTAGATCGAACACTGAAGCTTTCTTT. Amino acids: CASSSRSNTEAFF. The chain couples TRBV27 to TRBJ1-1; D uncertain. V was trimmed by 6 bases and J by 1 base, leaving 9 bases between them. The CDR3 is made up of 13 amino acids. Germline V gene lookup returns CDR1 MNHEY and CDR2 SMNVEV (reference sequence).

This clone was observed once. The chain links TRBV7-2 to TRBJ1-6, with 9 bases aligning to TRBD1. The CDR3 runs to 15 residues. Germline V CDR1 and CDR2: SGHTA, FQGNSA. The V gene end was trimmed by 4 bases and the J gene end by 5 bases; junction bases not matched to a gene: 3. Written as DNA, the CDR3 is TGTGCCAGCAGCTCGGGACAGGGAGATAATTCACCCCTCCACTTT. Its translation is CASSSGQGDNSPLHF.

V gene TRBV15 combines with J gene TRBJ2-4, with 7 bases identical to TRBD1. V was clipped by 4 bases and J by 9 bases; unmatched bases: 12. In germline, CDR1 is LNHNV, CDR2 YYDKDF (reference sequence). CDR3 length: 15 residues. The DNA of the CDR3 is TGTGCCACCAGCATCAGGTGGGACAGCATGGGCATTCAGTACTTC. This gives the protein CATSIRWDSMGIQYF.

This clone was counted once. The rearrangement uses TRBV4-2 and TRBJ1-5; unclear D gene. V lost 2 bases, J lost 4 bases, and 27 bases lay in between. Germline lookup yields CDR1 LGHNA and CDR2 YNFKEQ. The CDR3 length is 20 residues. Here the CDR3 reads CASSQNPGSATNSANQPQHF. CDR3 DNA sequence: TGTGCCAGCAGCCAAAACCCGGGAAGTGCGACCAACTCCGCAAATCAGCCCCAGCATTTT.

V usage is TRBV7-9 and J usage is TRBJ1-4; 9 bases are a match to TRBD1. The CDR3 is made up of 15 amino acids. The germline gives CDR1 SEHNR, CDR2 FQNEAQ (reference sequence). The trim removed 4 bases at V and 3 bases at J, leaving 3 bases unmatched. Here the CDR3 reads CASSSGQGANEKLFF. The CDR3 DNA reads as TGTGCCAGCAGCTCGGGACAGGGTGCTAATGAAAAACTGTTTTTT.

The V call is TRBV10-2, the J call TRBJ2-7; 9 bases agree with TRBD1. From germline, CDR1 is WSHSY and CDR2 SAAADI. CDR3 length: 13 amino acids. Trimming removed 6 bases from V and 4 bases from J; junction bases left unmatched: 4. This CDR3 is CASSPGTGYEQYV. The CDR3 coding sequence is TGCGCCAGCAGCCCCGGGACAGGGTACGAGCAGTACGTC.

This clone was detected once. The chain has TRBV5-6 and TRBJ1-2; D might be TRBD1 (5 bases). V was clipped by 0 bases and J by 6 bases, with 18 bases between them. This CDR3 region has 16 residues. Germline V lookup: CDR1 SGHDT, CDR2 YYEEEE. The CDR3 is CASSLAGGDADHGYTF. The CDR3 bases are TGTGCCAGCAGCTTGGCCGGAGGGGATGCCGACCATGGCTACACCTTC.

V gene TRBV27 combines with J gene TRBJ2-1; D may be TRBD2 (6 bases). Germline V gene data show CDR1 as MNHEY and CDR2 as SMNVEV (reference sequence). Trimming took off 6 bases at V and 9 bases at J, with 12 bases between the two ends. The CDR3 has 12 residues. The CDR3 sequence is CASSPSVGEQFF. As DNA, the CDR3 is TGTGCCAGCAGCCCTAGCGTCGGTGAGCAGTTCTTC.

The V gene is TRBV4-1, the J gene TRBJ1-4; tentatively, D is TRBD1 (5 bases). The CDR3 covers 16 residues. V gave up 1 base and J gave up 0 bases, with 9 bases separating them. Germline CDR1 MGHRA, CDR2 YSYEKL. CDR3 DNA sequence: TGCGCCAGCAGCCAAGGGGGGGATACAACTAATGAAAAACTGTTTTTT. It yields the protein CASSQGGDTTNEKLFF.

This clone was seen only a few times. The rearrangement uses TRBV19 and TRBJ1-1, with a weak D call TRBD1 (5 bases). Germline assignment: CDR1 LNHDA and CDR2 SQIVND (reference sequence). V was clipped by 5 bases and J by 1 base, with 8 bases between them. This CDR3 has 13 residues. CDR3 nucleotides: TGTGCCAGTAGTCTCGGACAGAACACTGAAGCTTTCTTT. Encoded protein: CASSLGQNTEAFF.

The chain links TRBV14 to TRBJ2-2, with D unclear. CDR3 size: 12 residues. Trimming removed 5 bases at V and 6 bases at J, with 7 bases between. Germline-derived CDR1 and CDR2 are SGHDN and FVKESK. CDR3 protein: CASSARSGELFF. The CDR3 bases are TGTGCCAGCAGCGCGCGGTCCGGGGAGCTGTTTTTT.

This chain's CDR3 is CASSQGPPGGGSEQFF. The CDR3 coding sequence is TGTGCCAGCAGCCAAGGTCCACCCGGCGGGGGCTCTGAGCAGTTCTTC. The chain uses TRBV3-1 (or the pseudogene TRBV3-2) and TRBJ2-1, with a possible D match to TRBD2 (7 bases). This CDR3 spans 16 amino acids. The germline V gene encodes CDR1 LGHDT and CDR2 YNNKEL (reference sequence). Trimming stripped 1 base from V and 9 bases from J, with 19 bases between.